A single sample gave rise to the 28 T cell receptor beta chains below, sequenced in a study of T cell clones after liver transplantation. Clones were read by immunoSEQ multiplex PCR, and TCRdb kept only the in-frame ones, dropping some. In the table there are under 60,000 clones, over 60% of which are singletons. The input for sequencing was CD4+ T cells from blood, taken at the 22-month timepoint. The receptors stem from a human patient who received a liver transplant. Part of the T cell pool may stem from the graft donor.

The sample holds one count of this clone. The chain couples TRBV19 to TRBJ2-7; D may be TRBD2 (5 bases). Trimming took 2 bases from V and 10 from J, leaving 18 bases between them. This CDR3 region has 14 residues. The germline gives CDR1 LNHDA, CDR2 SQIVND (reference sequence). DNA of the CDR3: TGTGCCAGTAGTATACTCCCTGGGGAGTCTGGACAGTACTTC. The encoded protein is CASSILPGESGQYF.

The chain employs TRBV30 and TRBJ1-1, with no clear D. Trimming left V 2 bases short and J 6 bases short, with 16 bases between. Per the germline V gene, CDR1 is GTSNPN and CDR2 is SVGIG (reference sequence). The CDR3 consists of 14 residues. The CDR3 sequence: CAWSSLVGIAEAFF. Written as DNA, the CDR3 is TGTGCCTGGAGTTCCCTAGTGGGAATAGCTGAAGCTTTCTTT.

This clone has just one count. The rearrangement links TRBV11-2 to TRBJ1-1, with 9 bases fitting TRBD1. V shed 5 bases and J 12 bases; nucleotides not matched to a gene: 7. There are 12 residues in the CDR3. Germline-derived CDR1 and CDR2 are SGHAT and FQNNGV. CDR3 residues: CASSRLDRGTFF. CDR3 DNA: TGTGCCAGCAGCCGACTGGACAGGGGAACTTTCTTT.

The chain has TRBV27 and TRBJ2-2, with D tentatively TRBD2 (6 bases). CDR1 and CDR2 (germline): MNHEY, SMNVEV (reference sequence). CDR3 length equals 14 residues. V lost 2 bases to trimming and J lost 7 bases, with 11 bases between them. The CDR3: CASSLGGYNGELFF. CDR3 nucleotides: TGTGCCAGCAGTTTAGGAGGGTATAACGGGGAGCTGTTTTTT.

The CDR3 region is CAWSVPGPAGQPQHF. CDR3 nucleotide sequence: TGTGCCTGGAGTGTACCCGGTCCAGCAGGTCAGCCCCAGCATTTT. V gene TRBV30 combines with J gene TRBJ1-5; D is ambiguous. V shed 0 bases and J shed 6 bases, with 15 bases lying between them. CDR3 size: 15 residues. The germline V gene encodes CDR1 GTSNPN and CDR2 SVGIG (reference sequence).

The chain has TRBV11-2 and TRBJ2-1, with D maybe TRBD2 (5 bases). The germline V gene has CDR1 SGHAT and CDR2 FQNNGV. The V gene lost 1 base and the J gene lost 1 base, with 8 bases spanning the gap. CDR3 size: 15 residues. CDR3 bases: TGTGCCAGCAGCTTAGCGGGGAGTTCCTACAATGAGCAGTTCTTC. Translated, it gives CASSLAGSSYNEQFF.

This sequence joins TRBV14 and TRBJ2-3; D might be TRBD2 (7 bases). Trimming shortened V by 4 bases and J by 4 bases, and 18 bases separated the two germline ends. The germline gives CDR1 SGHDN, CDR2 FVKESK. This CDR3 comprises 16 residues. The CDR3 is CASSRGRGAVADTQYF. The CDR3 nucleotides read TGTGCCAGCAGCCGTGGCCGGGGGGCGGTGGCAGATACGCAGTATTTT.

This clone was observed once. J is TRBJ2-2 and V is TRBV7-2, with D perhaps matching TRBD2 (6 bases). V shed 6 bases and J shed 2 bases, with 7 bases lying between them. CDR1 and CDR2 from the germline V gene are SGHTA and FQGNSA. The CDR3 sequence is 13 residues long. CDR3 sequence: CASREGNTGELFF. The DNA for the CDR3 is TGTGCCAGCAGGGAGGGTAACACCGGGGAGCTGTTTTTT.

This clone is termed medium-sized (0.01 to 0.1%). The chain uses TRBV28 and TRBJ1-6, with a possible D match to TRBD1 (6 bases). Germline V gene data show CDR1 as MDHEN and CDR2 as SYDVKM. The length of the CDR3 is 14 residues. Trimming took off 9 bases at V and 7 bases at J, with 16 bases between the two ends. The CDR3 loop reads CASQGPQGNSPLHF. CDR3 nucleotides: TGTGCCAGTCAGGGGCCTCAGGGGAATTCACCCCTCCACTTT.

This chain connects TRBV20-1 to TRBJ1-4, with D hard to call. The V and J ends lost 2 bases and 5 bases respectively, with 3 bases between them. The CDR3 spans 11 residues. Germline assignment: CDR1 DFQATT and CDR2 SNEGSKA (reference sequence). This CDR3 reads CSARLNEKLFF. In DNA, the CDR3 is TGCAGTGCTAGATTAAATGAAAAACTGTTTTTT.

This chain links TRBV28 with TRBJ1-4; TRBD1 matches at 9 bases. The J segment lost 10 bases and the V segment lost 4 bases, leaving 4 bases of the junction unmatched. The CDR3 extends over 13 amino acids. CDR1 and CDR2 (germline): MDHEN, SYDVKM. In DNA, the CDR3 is TGTGCCAGCAGTTCTCCGGGACAGGGAAAACTGTTTTTT. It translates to CASSSPGQGKLFF. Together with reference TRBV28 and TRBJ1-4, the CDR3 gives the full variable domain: DVKVTQSSRYLVKRTGEKVFLECVQDMDHENMFWYRQDPGLGLRLIYFSYDVKMKEKGDIPEGYSVSREKKERFSLILESASTNQTSMYLCASSSPGQGKLFFGSGTQLSVL.

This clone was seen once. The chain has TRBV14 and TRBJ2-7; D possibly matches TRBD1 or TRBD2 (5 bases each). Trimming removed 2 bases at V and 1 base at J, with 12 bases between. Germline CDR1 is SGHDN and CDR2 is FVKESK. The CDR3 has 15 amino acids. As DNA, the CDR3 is TGTGCCAGCAGCCAACCCGGGACGGCGTCCTACGAGCAGTACTTC. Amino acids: CASSQPGTASYEQYF.

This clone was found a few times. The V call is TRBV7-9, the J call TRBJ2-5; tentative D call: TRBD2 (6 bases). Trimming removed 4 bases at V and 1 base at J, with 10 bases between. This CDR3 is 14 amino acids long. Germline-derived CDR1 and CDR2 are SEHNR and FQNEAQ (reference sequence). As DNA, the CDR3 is TGTGCCAGCAGCTCGTATAGCGGCCAAGAGACCCAGTACTTC. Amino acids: CASSSYSGQETQYF. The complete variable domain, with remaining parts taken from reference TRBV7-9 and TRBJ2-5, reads DTGVSQNPRHKITKRGQNVTFRCDPISEHNRLYWYRQTLGQGPEFLTYFQNEAQLEKSRLLSDRFSAERPKGSFSTLEIQRTEQGDSAMYLCASSSYSGQETQYFGPGTRLLVL.

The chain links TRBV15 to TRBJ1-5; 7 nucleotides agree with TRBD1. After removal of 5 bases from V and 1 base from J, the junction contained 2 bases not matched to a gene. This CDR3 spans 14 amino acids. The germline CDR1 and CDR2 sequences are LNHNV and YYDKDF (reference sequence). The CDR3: CATSGGQSNQPQHF. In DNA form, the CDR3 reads TGTGCCACCAGCGGGGGACAGAGCAATCAGCCCCAGCATTTT.

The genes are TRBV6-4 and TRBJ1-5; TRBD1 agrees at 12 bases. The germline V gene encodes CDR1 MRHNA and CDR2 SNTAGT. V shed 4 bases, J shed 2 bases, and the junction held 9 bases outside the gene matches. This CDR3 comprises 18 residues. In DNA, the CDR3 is TGTGCCAGCAGTGCCAAGCCGGGACAGGGGGCGGGCAATCAGCCCCAGCATTTT. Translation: CASSAKPGQGAGNQPQHF.

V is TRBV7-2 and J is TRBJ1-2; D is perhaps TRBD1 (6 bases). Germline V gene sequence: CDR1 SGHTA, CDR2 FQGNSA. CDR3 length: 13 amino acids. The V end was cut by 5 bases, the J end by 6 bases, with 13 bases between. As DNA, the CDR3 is TGTGCCAGCAGCCAACAGGGTATCGATGGCTACACCTTC. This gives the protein CASSQQGIDGYTF.

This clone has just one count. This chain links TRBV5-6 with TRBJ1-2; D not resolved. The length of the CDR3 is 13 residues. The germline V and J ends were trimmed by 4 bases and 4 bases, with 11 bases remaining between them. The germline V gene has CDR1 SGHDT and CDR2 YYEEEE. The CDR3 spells CASSGTGGYGYTF. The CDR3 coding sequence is TGTGCCAGCAGCGGTACGGGTGGCTATGGCTACACCTTC.

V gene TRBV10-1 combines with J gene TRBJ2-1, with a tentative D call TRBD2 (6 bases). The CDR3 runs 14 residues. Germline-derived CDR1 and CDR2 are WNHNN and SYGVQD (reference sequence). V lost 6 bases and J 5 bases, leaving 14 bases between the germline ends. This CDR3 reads CASSRDAGNNEQFF. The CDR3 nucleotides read TGCGCCAGCAGCCGGGACGCGGGAAACAATGAGCAGTTCTTC.

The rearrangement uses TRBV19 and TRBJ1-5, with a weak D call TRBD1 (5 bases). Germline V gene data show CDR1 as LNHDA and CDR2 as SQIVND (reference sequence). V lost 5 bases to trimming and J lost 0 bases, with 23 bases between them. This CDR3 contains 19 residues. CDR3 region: CASSPPQRGSRYSNQPQHF. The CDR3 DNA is TGTGCCAGTAGTCCACCTCAGAGGGGAAGCCGTTATAGCAATCAGCCCCAGCATTTT.

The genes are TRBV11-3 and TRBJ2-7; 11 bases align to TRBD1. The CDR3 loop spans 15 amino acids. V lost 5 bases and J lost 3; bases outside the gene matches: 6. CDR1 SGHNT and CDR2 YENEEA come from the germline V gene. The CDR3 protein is CASSVGTGGHYEQYF. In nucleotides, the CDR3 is TGTGCCAGCAGCGTTGGGACAGGGGGTCACTACGAGCAGTACTTC.

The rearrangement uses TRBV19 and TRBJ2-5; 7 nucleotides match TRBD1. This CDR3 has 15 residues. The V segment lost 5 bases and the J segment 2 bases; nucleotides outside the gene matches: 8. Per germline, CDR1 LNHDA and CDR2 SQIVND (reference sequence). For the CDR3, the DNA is TGTGCCAGTAGTGCTCAGGGGGAGAGGCAAGAGACCCAGTACTTC. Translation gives CASSAQGERQETQYF. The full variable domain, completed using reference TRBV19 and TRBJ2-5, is DGGITQSPKYLFRKEGQNVTLSCEQNLNHDAMYWYRQDPGQGLRLIYYSQIVNDFQKGDIAEGYSVSREKKESFPLTVTSAQKNPTAFYLCASSAQGERQETQYFGPGTRLLVL.

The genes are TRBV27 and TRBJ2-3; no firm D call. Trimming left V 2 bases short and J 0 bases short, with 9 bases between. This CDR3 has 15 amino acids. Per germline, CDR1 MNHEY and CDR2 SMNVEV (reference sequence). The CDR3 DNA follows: TGTGCCAGCAGTTTACAGGACGTCAGCACAGATACGCAGTATTTT. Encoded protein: CASSLQDVSTDTQYF.

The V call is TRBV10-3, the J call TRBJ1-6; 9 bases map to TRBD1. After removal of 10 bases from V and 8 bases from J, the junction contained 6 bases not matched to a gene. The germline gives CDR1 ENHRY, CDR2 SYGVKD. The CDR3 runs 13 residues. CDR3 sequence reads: CATRTGVDSPLHF. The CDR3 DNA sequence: TGTGCCACCCGGACAGGGGTAGATTCACCCCTCCACTTT.

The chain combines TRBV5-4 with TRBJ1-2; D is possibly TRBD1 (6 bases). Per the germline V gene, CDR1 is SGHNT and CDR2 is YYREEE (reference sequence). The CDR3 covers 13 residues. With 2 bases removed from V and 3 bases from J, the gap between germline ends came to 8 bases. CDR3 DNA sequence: TGTGCCAGCAGCTTCTGGACAGACTATGGCTACACCTTC. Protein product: CASSFWTDYGYTF.

The CDR3 bases are TGTGCCAGCAGTGTAGAAGTGGGCGGGACTGAAGCTTTCTTT. The encoded protein is CASSVEVGGTEAFF. The V gene is TRBV6-1, the J gene TRBJ1-1; D uncertain. Germline CDR1 is MNHNS and CDR2 is SASEGT. V was clipped by 4 bases and J by 5 bases, with 14 bases between them. This CDR3 is 14 amino acids long.

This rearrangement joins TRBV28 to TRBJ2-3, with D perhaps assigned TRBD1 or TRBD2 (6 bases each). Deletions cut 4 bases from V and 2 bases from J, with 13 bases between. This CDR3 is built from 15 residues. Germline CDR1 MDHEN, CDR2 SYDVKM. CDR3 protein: CASSSRGPPTDTQYF. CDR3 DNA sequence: TGTGCCAGCAGTTCCCGGGGGCCCCCCACAGATACGCAGTATTTT.

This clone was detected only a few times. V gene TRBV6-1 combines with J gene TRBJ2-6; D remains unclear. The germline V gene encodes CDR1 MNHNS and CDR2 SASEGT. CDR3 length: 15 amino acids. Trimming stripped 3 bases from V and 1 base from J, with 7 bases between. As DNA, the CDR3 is TGTGCCAGCAGTGATAAGAGGTCTGGGGCCAACGTCCTGACTTTC. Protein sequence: CASSDKRSGANVLTF.

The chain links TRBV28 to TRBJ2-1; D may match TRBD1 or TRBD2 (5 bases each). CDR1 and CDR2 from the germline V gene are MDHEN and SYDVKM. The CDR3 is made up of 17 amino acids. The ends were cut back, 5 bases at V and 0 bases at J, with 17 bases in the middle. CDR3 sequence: CASSQGDDGGSYNEQFF. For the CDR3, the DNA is TGTGCCAGCAGTCAGGGTGACGACGGAGGCTCCTACAATGAGCAGTTCTTC. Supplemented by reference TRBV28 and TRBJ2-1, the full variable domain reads DVKVTQSSRYLVKRTGEKVFLECVQDMDHENMFWYRQDPGLGLRLIYFSYDVKMKEKGDIPEGYSVSREKKERFSLILESASTNQTSMYLCASSQGDDGGSYNEQFFGPGTRLTVL.